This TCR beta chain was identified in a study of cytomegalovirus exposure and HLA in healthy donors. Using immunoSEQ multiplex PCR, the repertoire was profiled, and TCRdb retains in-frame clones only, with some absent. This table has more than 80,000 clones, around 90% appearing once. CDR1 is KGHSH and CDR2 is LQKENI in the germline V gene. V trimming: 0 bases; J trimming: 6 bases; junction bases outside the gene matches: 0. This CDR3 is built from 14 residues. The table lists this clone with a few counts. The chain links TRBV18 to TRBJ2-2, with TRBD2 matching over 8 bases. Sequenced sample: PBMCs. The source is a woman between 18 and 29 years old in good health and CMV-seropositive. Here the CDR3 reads CASSPPSGAGELFF. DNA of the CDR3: TGTGCCAGCTCACCACCTAGCGGGGCCGGGGAGCTGTTTTTT.